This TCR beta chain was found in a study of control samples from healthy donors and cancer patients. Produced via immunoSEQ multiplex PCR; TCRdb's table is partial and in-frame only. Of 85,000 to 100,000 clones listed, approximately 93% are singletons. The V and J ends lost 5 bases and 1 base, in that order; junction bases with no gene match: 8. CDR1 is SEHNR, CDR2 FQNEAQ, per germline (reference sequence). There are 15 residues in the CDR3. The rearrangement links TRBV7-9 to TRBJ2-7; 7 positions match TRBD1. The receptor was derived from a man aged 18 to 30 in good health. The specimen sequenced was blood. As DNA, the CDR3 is TGTGCCAGCAGCGTTTCCGGGACAGTGTCCTACGAGCAGTACTTC. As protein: CASSVSGTVSYEQYF.